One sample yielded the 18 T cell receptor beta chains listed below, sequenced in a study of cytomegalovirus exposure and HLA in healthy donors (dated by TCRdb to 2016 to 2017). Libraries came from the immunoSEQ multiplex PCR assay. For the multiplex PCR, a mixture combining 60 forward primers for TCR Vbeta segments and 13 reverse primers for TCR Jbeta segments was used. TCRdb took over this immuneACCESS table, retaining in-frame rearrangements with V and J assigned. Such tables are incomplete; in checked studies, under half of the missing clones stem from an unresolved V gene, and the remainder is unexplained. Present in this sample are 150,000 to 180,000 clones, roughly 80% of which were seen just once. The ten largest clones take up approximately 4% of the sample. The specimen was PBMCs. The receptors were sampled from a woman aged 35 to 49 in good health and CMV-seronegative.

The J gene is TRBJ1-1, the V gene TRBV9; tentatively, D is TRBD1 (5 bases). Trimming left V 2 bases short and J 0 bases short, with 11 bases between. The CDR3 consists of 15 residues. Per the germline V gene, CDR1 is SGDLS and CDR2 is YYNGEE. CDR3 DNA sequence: TGTGCCAGCAGCGTTGGGGCCCTGCTGAACACTGAAGCTTTCTTT. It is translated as CASSVGALLNTEAFF.

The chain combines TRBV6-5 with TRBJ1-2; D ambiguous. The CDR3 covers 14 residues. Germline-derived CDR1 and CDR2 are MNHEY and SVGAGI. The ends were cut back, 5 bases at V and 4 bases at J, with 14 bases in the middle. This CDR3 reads CASSALIARYGYTF. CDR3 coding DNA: TGTGCCAGCAGTGCGCTCATAGCCCGCTATGGCTACACCTTC.

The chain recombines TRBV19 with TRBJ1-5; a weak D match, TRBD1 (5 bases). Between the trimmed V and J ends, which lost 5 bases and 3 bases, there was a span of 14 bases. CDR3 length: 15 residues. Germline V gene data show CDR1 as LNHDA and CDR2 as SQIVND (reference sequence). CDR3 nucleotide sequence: TGTGCCAGTAGTCCGACAGACCTTCCCAATCAGCCCCAGCATTTT. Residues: CASSPTDLPNQPQHF.

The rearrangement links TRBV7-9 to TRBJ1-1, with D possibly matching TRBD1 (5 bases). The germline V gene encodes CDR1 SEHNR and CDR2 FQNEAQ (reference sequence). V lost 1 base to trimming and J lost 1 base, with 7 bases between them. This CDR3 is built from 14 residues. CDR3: CASSLGGENTEAFF. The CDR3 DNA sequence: TGTGCCAGCAGCTTAGGGGGGGAGAACACTGAAGCTTTCTTT. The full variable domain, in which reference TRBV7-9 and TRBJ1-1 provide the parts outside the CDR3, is DTGVSQNPRHKITKRGQNVTFRCDPISEHNRLYWYRQTLGQGPEFLTYFQNEAQLEKSRLLSDRFSAERPKGSFSTLEIQRTEQGDSAMYLCASSLGGENTEAFFGQGTRLTVV.

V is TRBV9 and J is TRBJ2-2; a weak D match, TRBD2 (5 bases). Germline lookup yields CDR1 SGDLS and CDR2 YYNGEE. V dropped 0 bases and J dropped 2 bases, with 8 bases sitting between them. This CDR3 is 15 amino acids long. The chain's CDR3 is CASSVGGGNTGELFF. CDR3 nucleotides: TGTGCCAGCAGCGTAGGAGGAGGAAACACCGGGGAGCTGTTTTTT.

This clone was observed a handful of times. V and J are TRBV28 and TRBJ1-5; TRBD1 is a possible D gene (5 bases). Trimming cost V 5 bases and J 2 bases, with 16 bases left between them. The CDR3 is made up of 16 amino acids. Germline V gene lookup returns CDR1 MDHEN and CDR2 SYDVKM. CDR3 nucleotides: TGTGCCAGCAGTCCCTCGTGGGGCTTAGGCAATCAGCCCCAGCATTTT. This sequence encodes CASSPSWGLGNQPQHF.

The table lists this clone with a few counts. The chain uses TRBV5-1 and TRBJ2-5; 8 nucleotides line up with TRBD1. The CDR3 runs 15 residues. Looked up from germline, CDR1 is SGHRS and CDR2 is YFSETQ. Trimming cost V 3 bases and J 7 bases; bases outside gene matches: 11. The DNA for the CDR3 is TGCGCCAGCAGCTACGGACAGGGTCCAGTGGGGACCCAGTACTTC. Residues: CASSYGQGPVGTQYF.

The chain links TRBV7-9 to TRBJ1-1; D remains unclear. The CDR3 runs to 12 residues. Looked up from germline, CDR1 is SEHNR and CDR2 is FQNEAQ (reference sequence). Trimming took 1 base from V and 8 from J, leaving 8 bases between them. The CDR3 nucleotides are TGTGCCAGCAGCTTAGTAGAGGCAGAAGCTTTCTTT. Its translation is CASSLVEAEAFF.

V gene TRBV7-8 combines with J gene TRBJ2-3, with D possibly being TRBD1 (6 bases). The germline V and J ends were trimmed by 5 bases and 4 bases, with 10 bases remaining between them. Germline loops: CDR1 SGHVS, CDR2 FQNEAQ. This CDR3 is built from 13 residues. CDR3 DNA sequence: TGTGCCAGCAGCAGAGGGGGACCAGATACGCAGTATTTT. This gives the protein CASSRGGPDTQYF.

DNA of the CDR3: TGTGCCAGCAGTTTTCTAGACCGGGACGAGCAGTACTTC. This encodes CASSFLDRDEQYF. The chain has TRBV27 and TRBJ2-7; D unresolved. Germline assignment: CDR1 MNHEY and CDR2 SMNVEV (reference sequence). Between the trimmed V and J ends, which lost 3 bases and 5 bases, there was a span of 11 bases. The CDR3 runs 13 residues.

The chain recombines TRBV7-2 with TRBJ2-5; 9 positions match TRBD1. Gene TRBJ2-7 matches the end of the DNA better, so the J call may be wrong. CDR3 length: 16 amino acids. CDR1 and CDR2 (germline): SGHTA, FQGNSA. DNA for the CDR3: TGTGCCAGCAGTGTGGCCGGGACAGGGCTCTCCTACGAGCAGTACTTC. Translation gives CASSVAGTGLSYEQYF.

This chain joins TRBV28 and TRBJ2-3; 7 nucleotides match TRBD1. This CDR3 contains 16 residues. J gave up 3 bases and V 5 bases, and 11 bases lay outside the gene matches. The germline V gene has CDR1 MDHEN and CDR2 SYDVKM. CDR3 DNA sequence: TGTGCCAGCAGTGAGACAGGGCCCTTAGGGACAGATACGCAGTATTTT. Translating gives CASSETGPLGTDTQYF.

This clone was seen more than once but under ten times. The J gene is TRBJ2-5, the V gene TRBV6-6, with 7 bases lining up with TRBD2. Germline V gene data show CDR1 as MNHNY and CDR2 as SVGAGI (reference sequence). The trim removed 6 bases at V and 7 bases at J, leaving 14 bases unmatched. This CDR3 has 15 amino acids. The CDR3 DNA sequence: TGTGCCAGCAGAGATGGGAGCGGGGCGGGCGGGACCCAGTACTTC. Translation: CASRDGSGAGGTQYF.

The CDR3 coding sequence is TGTGCCAGCAGTCGGACAGGGATTATCGGGGCTTTCTTT. Translation: CASSRTGIIGAFF. V is TRBV27 and J is TRBJ1-1; 8 positions agree with TRBD1. After removal of 5 bases from V and 11 bases from J, the junction contained 10 bases not matched to a gene. CDR3 length: 13 amino acids. CDR1 and CDR2 (germline): MNHEY, SMNVEV (reference sequence).

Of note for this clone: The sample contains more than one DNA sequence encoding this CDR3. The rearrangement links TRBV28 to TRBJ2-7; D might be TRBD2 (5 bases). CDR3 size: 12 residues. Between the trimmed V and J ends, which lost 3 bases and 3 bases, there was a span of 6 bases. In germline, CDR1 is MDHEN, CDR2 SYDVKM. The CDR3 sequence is CASSFGVYEQYF. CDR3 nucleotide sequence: TGTGCCAGCAGTTTCGGGGTCTACGAGCAGTACTTC.

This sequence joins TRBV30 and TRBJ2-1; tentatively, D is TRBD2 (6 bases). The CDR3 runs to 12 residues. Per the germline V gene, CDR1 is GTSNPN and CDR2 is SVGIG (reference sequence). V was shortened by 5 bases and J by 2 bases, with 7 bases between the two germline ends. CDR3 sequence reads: CAWGLTYNEQFF. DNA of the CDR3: TGTGCCTGGGGACTAACCTACAATGAGCAGTTCTTC.

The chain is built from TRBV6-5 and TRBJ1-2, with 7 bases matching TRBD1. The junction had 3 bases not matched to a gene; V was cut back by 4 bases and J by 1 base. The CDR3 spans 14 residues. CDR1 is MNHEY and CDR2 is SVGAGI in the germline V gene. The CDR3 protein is CASSWGQLNYGYTF. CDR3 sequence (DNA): TGTGCCAGCAGTTGGGGACAGCTTAACTATGGCTACACCTTC.

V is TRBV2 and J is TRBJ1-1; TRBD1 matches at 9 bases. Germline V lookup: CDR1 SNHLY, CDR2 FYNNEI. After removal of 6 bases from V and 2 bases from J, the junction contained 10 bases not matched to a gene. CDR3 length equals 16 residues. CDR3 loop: CASRTGTGTRNTEAFF. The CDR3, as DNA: TGTGCCAGCAGAACCGGGACAGGGACGAGAAACACTGAAGCTTTCTTT.